Below, 25 T cell receptor beta chains from the same sample are listed, as sequenced in a study of OX40 agonist ivuxolimab in advanced cancers. Generated by immunoSEQ multiplex PCR, the TCRdb table keeps only in-frame clones and is missing some. The repertoire holds roughly 90,000 clones, with roughly 87% as singletons. The sample here was CD4+ or CD8+ T cells sorted from blood, taken in a trial of the OX40 agonist ivuxolimab. The receptor set was obtained from an adult with an advanced solid tumor such as melanoma, head and neck, liver or kidney cancer.

This rearrangement joins TRBV7-2 to TRBJ1-6; D may be TRBD1 (6 bases). Germline loops: CDR1 SGHTA, CDR2 FQGNSA. V was cut by 3 bases and J by 5 bases, with 8 bases left in between. This CDR3 region has 14 residues. This CDR3 is CASSLGHNNSPLHF. Written as DNA, the CDR3 is TGTGCCAGCAGCTTGGGACACAATAATTCACCCCTCCACTTT. Using reference TRBV7-2 and TRBJ1-6 for the parts outside the CDR3, the full variable domain is GAGVSQSPSNKVTEKGKDVELRCDPISGHTALYWYRQSLGQGLEFLIYFQGNSAPDKSGLPSDRFSAERTGGSVSTLTIQRTQQEDSAVYLCASSLGHNNSPLHFGNGTRLTVT.

The sample holds a few counts of this clone. J is TRBJ1-1 and V is TRBV19; D not certain. Germline CDR1 and CDR2: LNHDA and SQIVND (reference sequence). This CDR3 region has 14 residues. Trimming took off 1 base at V and 4 bases at J, with 10 bases between the two ends. The CDR3, as DNA: TGTGCCAGTAGTATAGGGGGAGAGGGCACTGAAGCTTTCTTT. Translation gives CASSIGGEGTEAFF.

The rearrangement uses TRBV19 and TRBJ2-3; no clear D. The V and J ends lost 3 bases and 2 bases respectively, with 9 bases between them. The CDR3 spans 14 residues. Germline CDR1 reads LNHDA; CDR2 reads SQIVND (reference sequence). In DNA, the CDR3 is TGTGCCAGTAGTATCGGTCGGAACACAGATACGCAGTATTTT. It specifies CASSIGRNTDTQYF.

This chain uses TRBV19 with TRBJ2-2, with 10 bases matching TRBD1. V shed 5 bases, J shed 5 bases, and the junction held 8 bases outside the gene matches. The germline V gene encodes CDR1 LNHDA and CDR2 SQIVND (reference sequence). The CDR3 is made up of 16 amino acids. The CDR3: CASSPRDRGGTGELFF. CDR3 nucleotides: TGTGCCAGTAGTCCCCGGGACAGGGGAGGGACCGGGGAGCTGTTTTTT. The variable domain in full, with the rest retrieved from reference TRBV19 and TRBJ2-2, is DGGITQSPKYLFRKEGQNVTLSCEQNLNHDAMYWYRQDPGQGLRLIYYSQIVNDFQKGDIAEGYSVSREKKESFPLTVTSAQKNPTAFYLCASSPRDRGGTGELFFGEGSRLTVL.

The rearrangement links TRBV10-3 to TRBJ2-7; D is unresolved. The V end was cut by 2 bases, the J end by 7 bases, with 9 bases between. This CDR3 spans 12 amino acids. The germline CDR1 and CDR2 sequences are ENHRY and SYGVKD. In DNA, the CDR3 is TGTGCCATCAGTGAGCAAGCTGGTGAGCAGTACTTC. It codes for CAISEQAGEQYF.

This clone was observed a handful of times. The rearrangement uses TRBV6-5 and TRBJ1-5; D is uncertain. CDR1 is MNHEY, CDR2 SVGAGI, per germline. This CDR3 spans 13 amino acids. Deletions cut 6 bases from V and 0 bases from J, with 6 bases between. This CDR3 is CASSRYSNQPQHF. For the CDR3, the DNA is TGTGCCAGCAGCCGTTATAGCAATCAGCCCCAGCATTTT.

The CDR3 loop is CAISESTSGIQTYEQYF. The CDR3 nucleotides read TGTGCCATCAGTGAGTCTACTAGCGGTATCCAGACTTACGAGCAGTACTTC. V usage is TRBV10-3 and J usage is TRBJ2-7, with 8 nucleotides matching TRBD2. V shed 0 bases, J shed 4 bases, and the junction held 11 bases outside the gene matches. Germline CDR1 ENHRY, CDR2 SYGVKD. The CDR3 extends over 17 amino acids.

V is TRBV28 and J is TRBJ1-2; D not resolved. The CDR3 loop spans 13 amino acids. Trimming cost V 1 base and J 4 bases, with 7 bases left between them. Germline assignment: CDR1 MDHEN and CDR2 SYDVKM. CDR3 coding DNA: TGTGCCAGCAGTTTATTCCGCACCTATGGCTACACCTTC. Translation: CASSLFRTYGYTF.

The rearrangement joins TRBV7-3 to TRBJ2-3; 14 nucleotides match TRBD2. This CDR3 contains 17 residues. CDR1 is SGHTA, CDR2 FQGTGA, per germline. The V and J ends lost 5 bases and 3 bases, in that order; junction bases with no gene match: 7. In nucleotides, the CDR3 is TGTGCCAGCAGCGCCCAGACTAGCGGGAGGGTAACAGATACGCAGTATTTT. Translated: CASSAQTSGRVTDTQYF.

In DNA form, the CDR3 reads TGCGCCAGCAGCTCAGCAGGGACTGCATACAATGAGCAGTTCTTC. As protein: CASSSAGTAYNEQFF. This chain connects TRBV5-1 to TRBJ2-1; possible D gene TRBD2, 6 bases. CDR1 is SGHRS, CDR2 YFSETQ, per germline. The CDR3 consists of 15 residues. V was shortened by 3 bases and J by 4 bases, with 14 bases between the two germline ends. Combining the CDR3 with reference TRBV5-1 and TRBJ2-1 gives the whole variable domain KAGVTQTPRYLIKTRGQQVTLSCSPISGHRSVSWYQQTPGQGLQFLFEYFSETQRNKGNFPGRFSGRQFSNSRSEMNVSTLELGDSALYLCASSSAGTAYNEQFFGPGTRLTVL.

The chain has TRBV5-8 and TRBJ1-5, with a weak D call TRBD1 (6 bases). The CDR3 spans 15 residues. V was cut by 0 bases and J by 2 bases, with 9 bases left in between. Germline CDR1 is SGHTS and CDR2 is YDEGEE. CDR3: CASSLGAGGNQPQHF. The CDR3 nucleotides read TGTGCCAGCAGCTTGGGGGCAGGGGGCAATCAGCCCCAGCATTTT.

The J gene is TRBJ2-7, the V gene TRBV9, with D tentatively TRBD1 (5 bases). Germline CDR1 SGDLS, CDR2 YYNGEE. The CDR3 totals 15 residues. Trimming removed 4 bases at V and 5 bases at J, with 19 bases between. In DNA, the CDR3 is TGTGCCAGCAGCTCCTCCCCAGGGTTTCGCGACGAGCAGTACTTC. This translates into CASSSSPGFRDEQYF.

The CDR3, as DNA: TGTGCCAGCGCCCCGGAGACTCTTTGGGCTTTCTTT. It yields the protein CASAPETLWAFF. The chain combines TRBV18 with TRBJ1-1; no definite D call. V lost 8 bases and J lost 11, with 18 bases in between. The CDR3 is 12 residues long. The germline V gene has CDR1 KGHSH and CDR2 LQKENI.

This chain links TRBV12-5 with TRBJ2-3; the D call may be TRBD1 or TRBD2 (5 bases each). Germline V lookup: CDR1 LGHNT, CDR2 FRNRAP. There are 18 residues in the CDR3. V was cut by 4 bases and J by 3 bases, with 23 bases left in between. In DNA form, the CDR3 reads TGTGCTAGTGGTTCACCCGCCCCTCAGGGAAGGAGGACAGATACGCAGTATTTT. Its protein product is CASGSPAPQGRRTDTQYF. The full variable domain, completed using reference TRBV12-5 and TRBJ2-3, is DARVTQTPRHKVTEMGQEVTMRCQPILGHNTVFWYRQTMMQGLELLAYFRNRAPLDDSGMPKDRFSAEMPDATLATLKIQPSEPRDSAVYFCASGSPAPQGRRTDTQYFGPGTRLTVL.

This chain links TRBV28 with TRBJ2-7, with 8 bases lining up with TRBD1. With V trimmed by 0 bases and J by 0 bases, 4 bases remained unmatched. The CDR3 has 16 residues. The germline gives CDR1 MDHEN, CDR2 SYDVKM. CDR3 amino acids: CASSLWRDRNSYEQYF. CDR3 bases: TGTGCCAGCAGTTTATGGAGGGACAGGAACTCCTACGAGCAGTACTTC.

The genes are TRBV27 and TRBJ1-4; D is possibly TRBD1 (6 bases). CDR1 is MNHEY and CDR2 is SMNVEV in the germline V gene (reference sequence). Deletions cut 3 bases from V and 7 bases from J, with 9 bases between. The CDR3 runs 13 residues. Here the CDR3 reads CASSFLRGEKLFF. The CDR3 nucleotides are TGTGCCAGCAGTTTCCTCAGGGGTGAAAAACTGTTTTTT.

The gene calls are TRBV5-4 and TRBJ2-3; TRBD2 is a possible D gene (6 bases). The V end was cut by 4 bases, the J end by 0 bases, with 9 bases between. Germline values: CDR1 SGHNT, CDR2 YYREEE (reference sequence). The CDR3 totals 14 residues. The CDR3, as DNA: TGTGCCAGCAGCATCGGGGGTAGCACAGATACGCAGTATTTT. Its protein is CASSIGGSTDTQYF.

The V and J genes are TRBV29-1 and TRBJ2-3; 15 nucleotides match TRBD2. CDR3 length: 19 residues. Germline V gene data show CDR1 as SQVTM and CDR2 as ANQGSEA. V lost 1 base and J lost 4; bases outside the gene matches: 12. CDR3 residues: CSVEGIGLAGGQGADTQYF. The CDR3 DNA sequence: TGCAGCGTTGAAGGAATAGGACTAGCGGGGGGGCAAGGAGCAGATACGCAGTATTTT.

This chain connects TRBV5-4 to TRBJ1-2, with 8 positions matching TRBD1. Trimming cost V 2 bases and J 0 bases; bases outside gene matches: 9. Germline loops: CDR1 SGHNT, CDR2 YYREEE (reference sequence). This CDR3 is built from 17 residues. CDR3 sequence (DNA): TGTGCCAGCAGCTTCCCCCTGACAGGGGCCGCTAACTATGGCTACACCTTC. This translates into CASSFPLTGAANYGYTF.

This clone was detected once. The CDR3 here is CAISGQPMGEKLFF. CDR3 coding DNA: TGTGCCATCAGTGGACAGCCAATGGGAGAAAAACTGTTTTTT. The rearrangement links TRBV10-3 to TRBJ1-4; TRBD1 might be the D (5 bases). This CDR3 is built from 14 residues. Germline lookup yields CDR1 ENHRY and CDR2 SYGVKD. The germline V and J ends were trimmed by 4 bases and 8 bases, with 14 bases remaining between them.

This chain uses TRBV11-2 with TRBJ2-1; tentative D call: TRBD2 (6 bases). Between the trimmed V and J ends, which lost 4 bases and 2 bases, there was a span of 12 bases. The CDR3 has 15 amino acids. Per the germline V gene, CDR1 is SGHAT and CDR2 is FQNNGV. The DNA for the CDR3 is TGTGCCAGCAGCTATACGGGGGTCGCCTACAATGAGCAGTTCTTC. This gives the protein CASSYTGVAYNEQFF.

The genes are TRBV7-2 and TRBJ1-2, with 10 bases aligning to TRBD1. Trimming removed 2 bases from V and 6 bases from J; junction bases left unmatched: 9. CDR1 and CDR2 from the germline V gene are SGHTA and FQGNSA. The CDR3 sequence is 16 residues long. CDR3 protein: CASSLTGDRGRDGYTF. CDR3 nucleotide sequence: TGTGCCAGCAGCTTAACGGGAGACAGGGGGCGGGATGGCTACACCTTC.

This chain connects TRBV11-3 to TRBJ2-1, with a possible D match to TRBD2 (5 bases). Germline loops: CDR1 SGHNT, CDR2 YENEEA. Deletions cut 5 bases from V and 2 bases from J, with 13 bases between. This CDR3 comprises 15 residues. CDR3 nucleotides: TGTGCCAGCAGCCCGAGGACTGGAACCTACAATGAGCAGTTCTTC. As protein: CASSPRTGTYNEQFF.

This clone appeared a single time. The CDR3 loop reads CASRIRDRPYEQYF. Written as DNA, the CDR3 is TGTGCCAGCAGAATCCGAGACAGGCCCTACGAGCAGTACTTC. J is TRBJ2-7 and V is TRBV13; possible D gene TRBD1, 6 bases. The CDR3 covers 14 residues. Trimming pared 6 bases from V and 2 bases from J, leaving 14 bases between. Germline-derived CDR1 and CDR2 are PRHDT and FYEKMQ (reference sequence).

The count of this clone is one. This chain links TRBV5-8 with TRBJ2-1, with a weak D call TRBD1 (5 bases). The CDR3 is made up of 14 amino acids. V gave up 4 bases and J gave up 5 bases, with 13 bases separating them. Germline V CDR1 and CDR2: SGHTS, YDEGEE. The chain's CDR3 is CASSRPGWDNEQFF. In DNA, the CDR3 is TGTGCCAGCAGCAGGCCAGGGTGGGACAATGAGCAGTTCTTC.